The 9 T cell receptor beta chains reported below all come from one sample, sequenced in a study of cytomegalovirus exposure and HLA in healthy donors. Primers for the PCR totalled 60 Vbeta and 13 Jbeta. The method was immunoSEQ multiplex PCR; TCRdb's version includes in-frame clones alone and lacks a portion of them. The table shows roughly 230,000 clones, with around 83% occurring only once. Material: PBMCs. Source of these receptors: a girl aged 2 to 9 in good health and CMV-seronegative.

The rearrangement joins TRBV6-6 to TRBJ2-2; D is uncertain. Germline V gives CDR1 MNHNY, CDR2 SVGAGI (reference sequence). This CDR3 region has 14 residues. V was trimmed by 1 base and J by 4 bases, leaving 7 bases between them. CDR3 loop: CASSYWWATGELFF. The CDR3, as DNA: TGTGCCAGCAGTTACTGGTGGGCCACCGGGGAGCTGTTTTTT.

The chain joins TRBV5-1 to TRBJ2-1; 8 positions match TRBD2. Germline CDR1 reads SGHRS; CDR2 reads YFSETQ. This CDR3 spans 15 amino acids. J was trimmed by 5 bases and V by 0 bases; bases with no gene match: 4. Here the CDR3 reads CASSLALAGNNEQFF. The CDR3 DNA sequence: TGCGCCAGCAGCTTGGCCCTAGCGGGTAACAATGAGCAGTTCTTC.

This clone was observed once. This chain links TRBV30 with TRBJ1-2; D is perhaps TRBD1 (5 bases). The CDR3 has 11 amino acids. The ends were cut back, 4 bases at V and 7 bases at J, with 10 bases in the middle. Germline loops: CDR1 GTSNPN, CDR2 SVGIG (reference sequence). CDR3 sequence reads: CAWILGAGYTF. The CDR3 bases are TGTGCCTGGATCTTAGGGGCTGGCTACACCTTC.

The rearrangement uses TRBV5-4 and TRBJ2-7; 12 bases map to TRBD2. With 3 bases clipped from V and 3 bases from J, the junction kept 7 bases outside the gene matches. The CDR3 spans 16 residues. The V gene's germline CDR1 is SGHNT and CDR2 YYREEE (reference sequence). The CDR3 bases are TGTGCCAGCAGCTGGACTAGCGGGATAAAAGGCTACGAGCAGTACTTC. Protein product: CASSWTSGIKGYEQYF.

V gene TRBV12-1 combines with J gene TRBJ2-1; TRBD1 reflects the table's D call only, with no check against the DNA. TRBV12-1 constitutes a pseudogene. The CDR3 loop spans 16 amino acids. The CDR3 DNA follows: TGTGCCAGCAGCCTCAATATGGACAGGGAAGACAATGAGCAGTTCTTC. Translating it yields CASSLNMDREDNEQFF.

This clone showed up just once. V is TRBV21-1 and J is TRBJ2-7; the table calls TRBD2, which could not be checked here. TRBV21-1 is labeled a pseudogene. The length of the CDR3 is 16 residues. CDR3 sequence reads: CASSKAQREHSYEQYF. DNA of the CDR3: TGTGCCAGCAGCAAAGCGCAGCGGGAGCACTCCTACGAGCAGTACTTC.

The V and J genes are TRBV14 and TRBJ2-6; 7 bases line up with TRBD1. The germline gives CDR1 SGHDN, CDR2 FVKESK. The CDR3 length is 13 residues. V was pared by 3 bases and J by 12 bases, with 5 bases of the junction left unmatched. The chain's CDR3 is CASSQGQPIVLTF. DNA for the CDR3: TGTGCCAGCAGCCAGGGACAGCCCATCGTCCTGACTTTC.

The J gene is TRBJ2-3, the V gene TRBV9, with D tentatively TRBD2 (5 bases). Trimming pared 0 bases from V and 0 bases from J, leaving 20 bases between. The CDR3 loop spans 19 amino acids. Germline CDR1 reads SGDLS; CDR2 reads YYNGEE. This CDR3 reads CASSVVGGLATSSTDTQYF. The DNA of the CDR3 is TGTGCCAGCAGCGTAGTAGGCGGGCTAGCCACTTCTAGCACAGATACGCAGTATTTT. Using reference TRBV9 and TRBJ2-3 for the parts outside the CDR3, the full variable domain is DSGVTQTPKHLITATGQRVTLRCSPRSGDLSVYWYQQSLDQGLQFLIQYYNGEERAKGNILERFSAQQFPDLHSELNLSSLELGDSALYFCASSVVGGLATSSTDTQYFGPGTRLTVL.

This sequence joins TRBV18 and TRBJ1-6; unclear D gene. There are 13 residues in the CDR3. CDR1 and CDR2 from the germline V gene are KGHSH and LQKENI. V shed 2 bases and J shed 8 bases, with 7 bases lying between them. In nucleotides, the CDR3 is TGTGCCAGCTCACCAGGGCCCGATTCACCCCTCCACTTT. It codes for CASSPGPDSPLHF.